Listed below are T cell receptor beta chains from one sample, sequenced in a study of early T cells in non-severe SARS-CoV-2 infection. MiXCR was run by TCRdb on the 5' RACE reads, yielding one entry per CDR3 protein. The data hold 65,000 to 95,000 distinct CDR3 sequences, with roughly a sixth observed a single time. The material sequenced was whole blood. These receptor sequences come from an adult who was a healthcare worker with PCR-confirmed SARS-CoV-2 infection or an uninfected control (not recorded which). Both conserved end residues are trimmed from each CDR3. The D gene is left open where the match is weak.

j_call: TRBJ2-3
d_call: NA
v_call: TRBV20-1
cdr3_aa: SARDVKEWGDTQY

j_call: TRBJ2-1
d_call: NA
v_call: TRBV27
cdr3_aa: ASSLDRGARNEQF

j_call: TRBJ2-2
d_call: NA
v_call: TRBV12-3/TRBV12-4
cdr3_aa: ASRGPFELF

j_call: TRBJ2-2
d_call: NA
v_call: TRBV11-2
cdr3_aa: ASSLGGRSGIPVLGTGELF

j_call: TRBJ1-6
d_call: TRBD1
v_call: TRBV7-9
cdr3_aa: ASSTGQGLGNSPLH

j_call: TRBJ1-3
d_call: TRBD1
v_call: TRBV5-6
cdr3_aa: ASSFYRGLRSGNTIY

j_call: TRBJ2-5
d_call: TRBD2
v_call: TRBV2
cdr3_aa: ASSDSGRFQETQY

j_call: TRBJ2-5
d_call: NA
v_call: TRBV20-1
cdr3_aa: SAGATRGETQY

j_call: TRBJ1-3
d_call: NA
v_call: TRBV12-3/TRBV12-4
cdr3_aa: ASSTLHGQTAENTIY

j_call: TRBJ1-1
d_call: TRBD1
v_call: TRBV12-3/TRBV12-4
cdr3_aa: ASSMGQGEAF

j_call: TRBJ1-1
d_call: NA
v_call: TRBV7-9
cdr3_aa: ASSWSTDTEAF

j_call: TRBJ2-6
d_call: TRBD1
v_call: TRBV5-6
cdr3_aa: ASSLQGASGANVLT

j_call: TRBJ2-1
d_call: TRBD2
v_call: TRBV10-3
cdr3_aa: AISESTSGINEQF

j_call: TRBJ1-5
d_call: TRBD1
v_call: TRBV12-3/TRBV12-4
cdr3_aa: ASGTGGISSQH

j_call: TRBJ2-7
d_call: TRBD2
v_call: TRBV27
cdr3_aa: ATRSGTREQY

j_call: TRBJ1-3
d_call: NA
v_call: TRBV30
cdr3_aa: AWSPPLDSRGTIY

j_call: TRBJ1-4
d_call: NA
v_call: TRBV28
cdr3_aa: ASSSRLTQEKLF